The 31 T cell receptor beta chains given below trace back to one sample, sequenced in a study of blood T cell repertoires in COVID-19. TCRdb keeps only in-frame clones here, not all; method: immunoSEQ multiplex PCR. The table shows under 200,000 clones, with about 90% occurring only once. The sample taken for sequencing was PBMCs or T cells enriched from blood (not recorded which). These receptors originate from a woman aged 18-29 years who had recovered from COVID-19.

This chain links TRBV7-9 with TRBJ2-7; 7 bases align to TRBD1. CDR1 and CDR2 (germline): SEHNR, FQNEAQ (reference sequence). There are 16 residues in the CDR3. The V and J ends lost 5 bases and 2 bases, in that order; junction bases with no gene match: 12. CDR3 bases: TGTGCCAGCAGCCCACAAACAGGGGTCTCACCCTACGAGCAGTACTTC. It specifies CASSPQTGVSPYEQYF.

V usage is TRBV9 and J usage is TRBJ2-3; 11 nucleotides line up with TRBD2. This CDR3 contains 16 residues. J gave up 2 bases and V 4 bases, and 6 bases lay outside the gene matches. Germline V gene lookup returns CDR1 SGDLS and CDR2 YYNGEE. The CDR3 is CASSPQTSGATDTQYF. CDR3 nucleotides: TGTGCCAGCAGCCCTCAGACTAGCGGGGCCACAGATACGCAGTATTTT.

The chain carries TRBV6-5 and TRBJ2-1; D might be TRBD1 (6 bases). The germline V and J ends were trimmed by 2 bases and 0 bases, with 11 bases remaining between them. CDR3 length: 16 amino acids. Germline-derived CDR1 and CDR2 are MNHEY and SVGAGI. CDR3 sequence: CASSYRGTYSYNEQFF. DNA for the CDR3: TGTGCCAGCAGTTACAGGGGGACCTACTCCTACAATGAGCAGTTCTTC.

This chain uses TRBV10-3 with TRBJ1-5; D is unresolved. The germline V gene encodes CDR1 ENHRY and CDR2 SYGVKD. The germline V and J ends were trimmed by 2 bases and 0 bases, with 8 bases remaining between them. This CDR3 region has 15 residues. CDR3 loop: CAISEAAGSNQPQHF. DNA of the CDR3: TGTGCCATCAGTGAGGCGGCCGGTAGCAATCAGCCCCAGCATTTT.

This sequence joins TRBV9 and TRBJ2-1; 14 bases align to TRBD2. The CDR3 has 18 residues. The junction had 5 bases not matched to a gene; V was cut back by 0 bases and J by 3 bases. Germline V CDR1 and CDR2: SGDLS, YYNGEE. Here the CDR3 reads CASSVGLAGGPSYNEQFF. The DNA of the CDR3 is TGTGCCAGCAGCGTAGGACTAGCGGGGGGGCCAAGCTACAATGAGCAGTTCTTC.

The chain carries TRBV9 and TRBJ1-1; D uncertain. The V and J ends lost 2 bases and 1 base respectively, with 6 bases between them. CDR3 length: 13 amino acids. The germline CDR1 and CDR2 sequences are SGDLS and YYNGEE. The CDR3 DNA reads TGTGCCAGCAGCGTCCGAGAGAACACTGAAGCTTTCTTT. The encoded protein is CASSVRENTEAFF. Drawing the rest from reference TRBV9 and TRBJ1-1, the complete variable domain is DSGVTQTPKHLITATGQRVTLRCSPRSGDLSVYWYQQSLDQGLQFLIQYYNGEERAKGNILERFSAQQFPDLHSELNLSSLELGDSALYFCASSVRENTEAFFGQGTRLTVV.

The chain employs TRBV6-5 and TRBJ1-5, with D unclear. CDR1 is MNHEY and CDR2 is SVGAGI in the germline V gene. V was clipped by 7 bases and J by 0 bases, with 10 bases between them. The CDR3 length is 14 residues. The CDR3 sequence: CASNGYFSNQPQHF. CDR3 DNA sequence: TGTGCCAGCAATGGTTACTTTAGCAATCAGCCCCAGCATTTT.

The chain is built from TRBV11-2 and TRBJ2-3, with 8 bases that match TRBD2. The CDR3 length is 16 residues. The germline V gene encodes CDR1 SGHAT and CDR2 FQNNGV. V gave up 6 bases and J gave up 1 base; unmatched junction bases: 9. This CDR3 reads CASSSRSGERTDTQYF. In nucleotides, the CDR3 is TGTGCCAGCAGTTCTCGTAGCGGGGAACGCACAGATACGCAGTATTTT.

The chain carries TRBV2 and TRBJ1-6, with a tentative D call TRBD1 (6 bases). Per the germline V gene, CDR1 is SNHLY and CDR2 is FYNNEI. Trimming removed 6 bases from V and 6 bases from J, with 15 bases in between. The CDR3 consists of 15 residues. The CDR3 nucleotides read TGTGCCAGCAGAGGTAATGGACAGTCTAATTCACCCCTCCACTTT. Translation gives CASRGNGQSNSPLHF.

This clone was seen once. The CDR3 region is CASSSGNLRSGTQYF. CDR3 bases: TGTGCCAGCAGCTCCGGGAACTTACGGAGCGGTACGCAGTATTTT. The J gene is TRBJ2-3, the V gene TRBV7-9, with D tentatively TRBD2 (5 bases). The CDR3 has 15 residues. Germline assignment: CDR1 SEHNR and CDR2 FQNEAQ (reference sequence). The V gene lost 4 bases and the J gene lost 8 bases, with 19 bases spanning the gap.

CDR3 nucleotide sequence: TGTGCCAGCACCCGAAGCGTACAGGGGAACTATGGCTACACCTTC. Encoded protein: CASTRSVQGNYGYTF. The chain uses TRBV6-5 and TRBJ1-2; 7 positions match TRBD1. V lost 7 bases, J lost 2 bases, and 10 bases stayed unmatched. CDR3 size: 15 residues. Germline CDR1 reads MNHEY; CDR2 reads SVGAGI.

The chain recombines TRBV29-1 with TRBJ2-2; no clear D gene. The CDR3 sequence is 16 residues long. Between the trimmed V and J ends, which lost 0 bases and 1 base, there was a span of 12 bases. Per germline, CDR1 SQVTM and CDR2 ANQGSEA. CDR3 loop: CSVEDQLAENTGELFF. The CDR3 DNA follows: TGCAGCGTTGAAGATCAATTGGCAGAGAACACCGGGGAGCTGTTTTTT.

The V and J genes are TRBV18 and TRBJ1-4, with D perhaps TRBD1 (5 bases). V was shortened by 3 bases and J by 8 bases, with 13 bases between the two germline ends. CDR1 and CDR2 from the germline V gene are KGHSH and LQKENI. CDR3 size: 14 residues. Here the CDR3 DNA reads TGTGCCAGCTCACCGGCAGGGCGAGGAGAAAAACTGTTTTTT. Its protein is CASSPAGRGEKLFF. The variable domain in full, with the rest retrieved from reference TRBV18 and TRBJ1-4, is NAGVMQNPRHLVRRRGQEARLRCSPMKGHSHVYWYRQLPEEGLKFMVYLQKENIIDESGMPKERFSAEFPKEGPSILRIQQVVRGDSAAYFCASSPAGRGEKLFFGSGTQLSVL.

The V and J genes are TRBV24-1 and TRBJ1-6; perhaps TRBD1 as D (5 bases). This CDR3 comprises 18 residues. The V end was cut by 3 bases, the J end by 5 bases, with 19 bases between. CDR1 is KGHDR, CDR2 SFDVKD, per germline. Here the CDR3 DNA reads TGTGCCACCAGTGATCCCCCCCACAGGTATTTGGATAATTCACCCCTCCACTTT. It encodes CATSDPPHRYLDNSPLHF.

This clone was observed a single time. The CDR3 bases are TGTGCCAGCAGCCTATCGGGTTACCTTCTACTCTACGAGCAGTACTTC. It specifies CASSLSGYLLLYEQYF. The chain carries TRBV7-8 and TRBJ2-7, with D unclear. Germline V lookup: CDR1 SGHVS, CDR2 FQNEAQ. The CDR3 has 16 residues. Trimming left V 5 bases short and J 3 bases short, with 20 bases between.

This clone was seen more than once but under ten times. This chain connects TRBV6-1 to TRBJ1-2, with unresolved D. This CDR3 comprises 16 residues. The V and J ends lost 0 bases and 6 bases respectively, with 17 bases between them. The germline V gene has CDR1 MNHNS and CDR2 SASEGT. CDR3 DNA: TGTGCCAGCAGTGAAGCGCTGTCTGGTCCACTGGATGGCTACACCTTC. It specifies CASSEALSGPLDGYTF.

V and J are TRBV23-1 and TRBJ2-2; the match to TRBD1 covers 9 bases. TRBV23-1 is given ORF status, its function remaining uncertain. The CDR3 has 18 amino acids. The V gene end was trimmed by 0 bases and the J gene end by 4 bases; junction bases not matched to a gene: 9. DNA for the CDR3: TGCGCCAGCAGTCAATCCGGGGGACAGGGTTTGGGCACCGGGGAGCTGTTTTTT. This sequence encodes CASSQSGGQGLGTGELFF.

The chain couples TRBV24-1 to TRBJ1-2; D unclear. The CDR3 totals 13 residues. V shed 2 bases and J shed 4 bases, with 7 bases lying between them. CDR1 is KGHDR, CDR2 SFDVKD, per germline. CDR3 residues: CATSDSGGYGYTF. The CDR3 DNA sequence: TGTGCCACCAGTGATTCGGGTGGCTATGGCTACACCTTC.

The chain combines TRBV28 with TRBJ2-2; 10 bases agree with TRBD2. Losses at the gene ends were 6 bases for V and 4 bases for J; bases not matched to a gene: 2. The CDR3 extends over 14 amino acids. The germline CDR1 and CDR2 sequences are MDHEN and SYDVKM. As DNA, the CDR3 is TGTGCCAGCAGGTCTAGCGGGGGCACCGGGGAGCTGTTTTTT. This sequence encodes CASRSSGGTGELFF.

J is TRBJ1-1 and V is TRBV6-4; no clear D gene. The CDR3 runs 13 residues. Germline V gene sequence: CDR1 MRHNA, CDR2 SNTAGT. V was trimmed by 4 bases and J by 3 bases, leaving 9 bases between them. As DNA, the CDR3 is TGTGCCAGCAGTGCCCACCGGGACACTGAAGCTTTCTTT. The encoded protein is CASSAHRDTEAFF.

The rearrangement uses TRBV2 and TRBJ2-2; 10 nucleotides align to TRBD1. Germline V CDR1 and CDR2: SNHLY, FYNNEI. The CDR3 totals 16 residues. J lost 4 bases, V lost 10 bases, and 12 bases had no gene match. Written as DNA, the CDR3 is TGTGCCATCGTCTCCGGGGGGGACAGGGGCACCGGGGAGCTGTTTTTT. Amino acids: CAIVSGGDRGTGELFF. The full variable domain, rest sourced from reference TRBV2 and TRBJ2-2, is EPEVTQTPSHQVTQMGQEVILRCVPISNHLYFYWYRQILGQKVEFLVSFYNNEISEKSEIFDDQFSVERPDGSNFTLKIRSTKLEDSAMYFCAIVSGGDRGTGELFFGEGSRLTVL.

V and J are TRBV20-1 and TRBJ2-5; 7 bases are a match to TRBD2. With 3 bases clipped from V and 7 bases from J, the junction kept 8 bases outside the gene matches. The germline V gene has CDR1 DFQATT and CDR2 SNEGSKA (reference sequence). The CDR3 length is 13 residues. The CDR3 loop is CSASGGGSPTQYF. The CDR3 DNA is TGCAGTGCTAGTGGGGGGGGGTCCCCGACCCAGTACTTC.

The genes are TRBV11-2 and TRBJ2-7; D not resolved. Germline values: CDR1 SGHAT, CDR2 FQNNGV. V was shortened by 0 bases and J by 3 bases, with 6 bases between the two germline ends. The length of the CDR3 is 13 residues. The DNA of the CDR3 is TGTGCCAGCAGCTTAGATTTGTACTACGAGCAGTACTTC. It is translated as CASSLDLYYEQYF.

This clone came up once. The chain carries TRBV7-9 and TRBJ2-2; weak D call: TRBD1 (7 bases). V gave up 1 base and J gave up 7 bases, with 16 bases separating them. Germline values: CDR1 SEHNR, CDR2 FQNEAQ (reference sequence). The CDR3 has 16 amino acids. The CDR3 spells CASSLEARGDGGELFF. The CDR3 DNA is TGTGCCAGCAGCTTAGAGGCCAGGGGGGACGGCGGGGAGCTGTTTTTT.

This clone was observed a single time. The chain recombines TRBV24-1 with TRBJ2-2, with 12 bases aligning to TRBD1. Germline CDR1 KGHDR, CDR2 SFDVKD. CDR3 size: 16 residues. Trimming at V came to 5 bases and at J to 3 bases, leaving 3 bases not matched to a gene. The chain's CDR3 is CATSGDRGLYTGELFF. The CDR3 nucleotides are TGTGCCACCAGTGGGGACAGGGGGCTTTACACCGGGGAGCTGTTTTTT.

V is TRBV21-1 and J is TRBJ2-1; TRBD2, the table's D call, was not compared with the DNA. TRBV21-1 is marked as a pseudogene. This CDR3 spans 18 amino acids. CDR3: CASSAGLAGVSSYNEQFF. CDR3 DNA sequence: TGTGCCAGCAGCGCGGGACTAGCGGGGGTAAGCTCCTACAATGAGCAGTTCTTC.

This clone was observed a few times. This rearrangement joins TRBV29-1 to TRBJ2-7; TRBD1 might be the D (6 bases). V was shortened by 3 bases and J by 0 bases, with 12 bases between the two germline ends. CDR3 size: 14 residues. Per the germline V gene, CDR1 is SQVTM and CDR2 is ANQGSEA. CDR3 nucleotide sequence: TGCAGCGTTGATGTGACAGGTAGCTCCTACGAGCAGTACTTC. Translated: CSVDVTGSSYEQYF.

This clone was seen once. The chain recombines TRBV24-1 with TRBJ1-2; D not resolved. Deletions cut 8 bases from V and 4 bases from J, with 10 bases between. The CDR3 contains 12 residues. The germline gives CDR1 KGHDR, CDR2 SFDVKD. CDR3: CATNDGAYGYTF. The CDR3 DNA is TGTGCCACCAACGACGGAGCCTATGGCTACACCTTC.

The CDR3 here is CAWSLDSGNTIYF. Written as DNA, the CDR3 is TGTGCCTGGAGTCTAGACTCTGGAAACACCATATATTTT. The chain links TRBV30 to TRBJ1-3; no reliable D call. Germline V gene sequence: CDR1 GTSNPN, CDR2 SVGIG (reference sequence). Trimming stripped 2 bases from V and 0 bases from J, with 5 bases between. The length of the CDR3 is 13 residues.

The rearrangement uses TRBV5-8 and TRBJ1-1, with D hard to call. V was trimmed by 4 bases and J by 0 bases, leaving 7 bases between them. Germline V gene sequence: CDR1 SGHTS, CDR2 YDEGEE. This CDR3 contains 13 residues. The DNA for the CDR3 is TGTGCCAGCAGCGTCACAGTGAACACTGAAGCTTTCTTT. Translated, it gives CASSVTVNTEAFF.

The chain combines TRBV21-1 with TRBJ2-7; the table names TRBD1, a call not compared with the DNA. TRBV21-1 is marked as a pseudogene. The CDR3 is 16 residues long. The CDR3 loop reads CASSKNRTGSTYEQYF. Here the CDR3 DNA reads TGTGCCAGCAGCAAAAATAGGACAGGGAGTACTTACGAGCAGTACTTC.